Detailed here is one T cell receptor (beta chain). Repertoires were generated with immunoSEQ multiplex PCR, while TCRdb's copy carries only in-frame clones and drops some. The repertoire holds almost 90,000 clones, with 95% as singletons. These data belong to a study of technical replicates of blood from four donors. Per the germline V gene, CDR1 is SGDLS and CDR2 is YYNGEE. V gave up 3 bases and J gave up 6 bases, with 11 bases separating them. This CDR3 comprises 13 residues. This clonotype was sampled from a human donor in good health. The V and J genes are TRBV9 and TRBJ2-3; maybe TRBD1 (6 bases). The material sequenced was T cells isolated from PBMCs. The CDR3 DNA reads as TGTGCCAGCAGCGGGGGGCAGAGGGATACGCAGTATTTT. This encodes CASSGGQRDTQYF.